This T cell receptor (beta chain) is from a study of T cells after yellow fever vaccination. This clonotype was seen a few times. V lost 5 bases, J lost 1 base, and 8 bases stayed unmatched. CDR3 length equals 16 residues. The germline CDR1 and CDR2 sequences are DFQATT and SNEGSKA (reference sequence). TCRdb re-derived calls from the 5' RACE reads in MiXCR, one entry per CDR3 protein. The table shows about 340,000 distinct CDR3 sequences, with 8.7% occurring only once. V usage is TRBV20-1 and J usage is TRBJ2-1; 10 bases are shared with TRBD2. The receptor was derived from a man between 18 and 29 years old who received the YFV17D yellow fever vaccine. The material was PBMCs, obtained on the day of the first yellow fever vaccination. The CDR3, as DNA: TGCAGTGCTGAAGCGGGGGGGAAGGGGTCCTACAATGAGCAGTTCTTC. Residues: CSAEAGGKGSYNEQFF.